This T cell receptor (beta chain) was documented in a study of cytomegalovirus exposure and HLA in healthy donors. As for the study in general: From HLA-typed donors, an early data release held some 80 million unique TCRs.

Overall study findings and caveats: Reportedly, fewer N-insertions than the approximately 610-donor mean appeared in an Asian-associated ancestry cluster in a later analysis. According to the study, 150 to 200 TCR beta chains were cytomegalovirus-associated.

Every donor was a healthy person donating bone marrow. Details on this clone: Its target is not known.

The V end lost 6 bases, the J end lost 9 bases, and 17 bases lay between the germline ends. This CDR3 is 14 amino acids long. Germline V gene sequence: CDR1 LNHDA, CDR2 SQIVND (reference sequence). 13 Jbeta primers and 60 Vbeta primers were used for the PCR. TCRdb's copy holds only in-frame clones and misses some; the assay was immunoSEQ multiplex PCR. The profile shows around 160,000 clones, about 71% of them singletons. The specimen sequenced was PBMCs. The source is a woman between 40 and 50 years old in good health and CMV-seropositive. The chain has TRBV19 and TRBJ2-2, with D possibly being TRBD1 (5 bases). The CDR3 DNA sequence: TGTGCCAGTAGCCTCGGCAGGGAAAGTCGGGAGCTGTTTTTT. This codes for CASSLGRESRELFF.